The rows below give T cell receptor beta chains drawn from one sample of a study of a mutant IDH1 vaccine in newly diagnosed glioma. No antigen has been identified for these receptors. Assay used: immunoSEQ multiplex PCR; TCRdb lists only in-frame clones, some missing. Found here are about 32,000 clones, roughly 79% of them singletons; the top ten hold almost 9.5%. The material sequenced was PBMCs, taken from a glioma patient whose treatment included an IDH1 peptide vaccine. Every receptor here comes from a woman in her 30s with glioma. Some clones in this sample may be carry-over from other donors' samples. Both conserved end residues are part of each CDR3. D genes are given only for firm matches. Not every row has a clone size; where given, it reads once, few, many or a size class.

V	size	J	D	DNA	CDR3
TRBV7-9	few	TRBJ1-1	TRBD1	TGTGCCAGCAGCCGGACAGGGGACACTGAAGCTTTCTTT	CASSRTGDTEAFF
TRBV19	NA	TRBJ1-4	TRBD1	TGTGCCAGTAAAAACCACGGGACAGAGAATGAAAAACTGTTTTTT	CASKNHGTENEKLFF
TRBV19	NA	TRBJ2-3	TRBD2	TGTGCCAGTAGTTACCGGACTAGCGGGAGAATCAGGGCAGATACGCAGTATTTT	CASSYRTSGRIRADTQYF
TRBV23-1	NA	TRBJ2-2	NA	TGCGCCAGCCGTGCGCCGGGACCCACGAACACCGGGGAGCTGTTTTTT	CASRAPGPTNTGELFF
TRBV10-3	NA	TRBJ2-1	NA	TGTGCCATCAGTGAGTCGGGGGCACATGAGCAGTTCTTC	CAISESGAHEQFF
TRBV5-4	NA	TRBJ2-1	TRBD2	TGTGCCAGCAGCTCGTCGGGGACTAGCGCCCTCAATGAGCAGTTCTTC	CASSSSGTSALNEQFF
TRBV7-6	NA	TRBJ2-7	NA	TGTGCCAGCAGCTCGCCCGGTCCCACAGGCACCTACGAGCAGTACTTC	CASSSPGPTGTYEQYF
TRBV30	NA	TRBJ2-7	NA	TGTGCCTGGAGTGTGTCCGCCGGGTACGAGCAGTACTTC	CAWSVSAGYEQYF
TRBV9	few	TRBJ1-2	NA	TGTGCCAGCAGCGTAGGTCTTGGCTACACCTTC	CASSVGLGYTF
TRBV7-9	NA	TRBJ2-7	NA	TGTGCCAGCCTGGGTTGGGGGGAGCAGTACTTC	CASLGWGEQYF
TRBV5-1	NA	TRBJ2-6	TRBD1	TGCGCCAGCAGCTTGGGCGGGACAGGGGCAGGGGGGGCCAACGTCCTGACTTTC	CASSLGGTGAGGANVLTF
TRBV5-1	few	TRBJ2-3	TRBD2	TGCGCCAGCAGCCCCTGGACTAGCGGGAGAGCAGATACGCAGTATTTT	CASSPWTSGRADTQYF
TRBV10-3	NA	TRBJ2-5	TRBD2	TGTGCCATCAGTGATCCGCTGGGGGAGGGAGGGGAGACCCAGTACTTC	CAISDPLGEGGETQYF
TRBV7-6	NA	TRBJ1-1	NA	TGTGCCAGCAGCTTAGCAAGGACCTCTGAAGCTTTCTTT	CASSLARTSEAFF
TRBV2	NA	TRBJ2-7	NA	TGTGCCAGCAGTGGAAACTACGAGCAGTACTTC	CASSGNYEQYF
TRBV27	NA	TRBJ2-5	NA	TGTGCCAGCAGTTTATCCCCCGGTAAAGAGACCCAGTACTTC	CASSLSPGKETQYF
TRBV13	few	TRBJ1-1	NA	TGTGCCAGCAGCTTAGACTTTCGGGGGAGTGGTACTGAAGCTTTCTTT	CASSLDFRGSGTEAFF
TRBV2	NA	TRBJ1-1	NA	TGTGCCAGCAGTGAAGGTCACTCGGGGGGCACTGAAGCTTTCTTT	CASSEGHSGGTEAFF
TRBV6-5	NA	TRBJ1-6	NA	TGTGCCAGCAGACACGACGAGCGGGTTAATTCACCCCTCCACTTT	CASRHDERVNSPLHF
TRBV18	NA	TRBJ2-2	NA	TGTGCCAGCTCACCACCGGCGGGGATCGCGAACACCGGGGAGCTGTTTTTT	CASSPPAGIANTGELFF
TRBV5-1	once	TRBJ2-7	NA	TGCGCCAGCAGCTTGGGGGGGACCGCCTACGAGCAGTACTTC	CASSLGGTAYEQYF
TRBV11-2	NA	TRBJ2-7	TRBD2	TGTGCCAGCAGCCCGCTAGCGGGGGTCTCCTACGAGCAGTACTTC	CASSPLAGVSYEQYF
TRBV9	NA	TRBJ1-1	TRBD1	TGTGCCAGCAGCGTCTCTGGGGGACAGGGGGTAGCTGAAGCTTTCTTT	CASSVSGGQGVAEAFF
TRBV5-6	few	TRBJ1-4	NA	TGTGCCAGCAGCTTGGCGGCAGGGCGTAATGAAAAACTGTTTTTT	CASSLAAGRNEKLFF
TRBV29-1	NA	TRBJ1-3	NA	TGCAGCTTCTCAGGGGAAGGGAACACCATATATTTT	CSFSGEGNTIYF
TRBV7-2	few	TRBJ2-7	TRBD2	TGTGCCAGCAGCCCTTTTCTTGGACTAGCGGGAGACGAGCAGTACTTC	CASSPFLGLAGDEQYF
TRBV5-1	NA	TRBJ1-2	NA	TGCGCCAGCAGCACGGGACCGGATATCAACTATGGCTACACCTTC	CASSTGPDINYGYTF
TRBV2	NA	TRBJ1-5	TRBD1	TGTGCCAGCAATCCGACAGGGGTCCCTCAGCCCCAGCATTTT	CASNPTGVPQPQHF
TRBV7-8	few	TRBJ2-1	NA	TGTGCCAGCAGATTCGGACTCTACAATGAGCAGTTCTTC	CASRFGLYNEQFF
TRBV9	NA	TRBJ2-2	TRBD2	TGTGCCAGCAGCGTAGCGGGGGGTGTCAGGGACACCGGGGAGCTGTTTTTT	CASSVAGGVRDTGELFF
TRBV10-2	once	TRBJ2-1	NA	TGCGCCAGCGGGAGCGGGTTCGCCTACAATGAGCAGTTCTTC	CASGSGFAYNEQFF
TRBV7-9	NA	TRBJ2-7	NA	TGTGCCAGCAGCTTAGCGGGGCTACCCTACGAGCAGTACTTC	CASSLAGLPYEQYF
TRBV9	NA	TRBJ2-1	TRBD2	TGTGCCAGCAGCGCTCTAGCGGGAGTAGGCAATGAGCAGTTCTTC	CASSALAGVGNEQFF
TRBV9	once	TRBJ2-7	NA	TGTGCCAGCAGCGTAGATGGGTATTGGGTCTACGAGCAGTACTTC	CASSVDGYWVYEQYF
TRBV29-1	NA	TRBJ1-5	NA	TGCAGCGTCCGGGACAGCAATCAGCCCCAGCATTTT	CSVRDSNQPQHF
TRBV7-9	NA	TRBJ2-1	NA	TGTGCCAGCAGCTCTCCCACTATCCGGAATGAGCAGTTCTTC	CASSSPTIRNEQFF
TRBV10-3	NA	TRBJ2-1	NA	TGTGCCATCAGTGAAAAGGGTGGGAGAGACAATGAGCAGTTCTTC	CAISEKGGRDNEQFF
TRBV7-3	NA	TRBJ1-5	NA	TGTGCCAGCAGCTCTAATCAGCCCCAGCATTTT	CASSSNQPQHF
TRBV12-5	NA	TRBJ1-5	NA	TGTGCTAGTGGTTTGGTAGGCCGCAATCAGCCCCAGCATTTT	CASGLVGRNQPQHF
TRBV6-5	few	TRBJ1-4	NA	TGTGCCAGCAGTCTGGGCCGAGGGAGTGAAAAACTGTTTTTT	CASSLGRGSEKLFF
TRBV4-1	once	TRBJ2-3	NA	TGCGCCAGCAGCCAAGATGGGGCTGGTACCACAGATACGCAGTATTTT	CASSQDGAGTTDTQYF
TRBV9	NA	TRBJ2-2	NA	TGTGCCAGCAGCGGAGGGGCCCTCACCGGGGAGCTGTTTTTT	CASSGGALTGELFF
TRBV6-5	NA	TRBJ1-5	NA	TGTGCCAGCGCCAGAGGGCTGTTCAATCAGCCCCAGCATTTT	CASARGLFNQPQHF
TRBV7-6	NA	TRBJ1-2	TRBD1	TGTGCCAGCAAACCGAGGGGGCACTATGGCTACACCTTC	CASKPRGHYGYTF
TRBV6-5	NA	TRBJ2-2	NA	TGTGCCAGCAGTTACGCCATTAACAGCCGAGAGCTGTTTTTT	CASSYAINSRELFF
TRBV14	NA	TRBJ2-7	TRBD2	TGTGCCAGCAGCCAGGGGCCAGGGGATAGCGGGAGTTTAACCGACGAGCAGTACTTC	CASSQGPGDSGSLTDEQYF
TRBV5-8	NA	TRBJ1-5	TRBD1	TGTGCCAGCAGCCACAGGGGGCCGCAGCCCCAGCATTTT	CASSHRGPQPQHF
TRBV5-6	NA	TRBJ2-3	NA	TGTGCCAGCAGTCGGCCTCCTAGCACAGATACGCAGTATTTT	CASSRPPSTDTQYF
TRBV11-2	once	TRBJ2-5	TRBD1	TGTGCCAGCACCAACGGGCAGGGGGCCCCAGAGACCCAGTACTTC	CASTNGQGAPETQYF
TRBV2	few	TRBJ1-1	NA	TGTGCCAGCCTACCCGGGACCGCCAATGAAGCTTTCTTT	CASLPGTANEAFF
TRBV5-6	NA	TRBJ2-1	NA	TGTGCCAGCAGCCGCGGGAACAATGAGCAGTTCTTC	CASSRGNNEQFF
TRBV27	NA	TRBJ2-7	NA	TGTGCCAGCAGTTTATCCAGCAGGCGAGCCTACGAGCAGTACTTC	CASSLSSRRAYEQYF
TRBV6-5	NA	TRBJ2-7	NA	TGTGCCAGCAGTTATCGCGGGACACCTCGATCCCACGAGCAGTACTTC	CASSYRGTPRSHEQYF
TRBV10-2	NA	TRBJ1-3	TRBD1	TGCGCCAGCAGTGAGAAGGGGGCAGACGGAAACACCATATATTTT	CASSEKGADGNTIYF
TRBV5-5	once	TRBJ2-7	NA	TGTGCCAGCAGCTTGAAGGGGGATGTCCGGGGAGAGCAGTACTTC	CASSLKGDVRGEQYF
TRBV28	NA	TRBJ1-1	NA	TGTGCCAGCAGTTTACAGGGATGGGACACTGAAGCTTTCTTT	CASSLQGWDTEAFF
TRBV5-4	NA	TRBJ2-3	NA	TGTGCCAGCAGCTTGGAACGGGCGACAGATACGCAGTATTTT	CASSLERATDTQYF
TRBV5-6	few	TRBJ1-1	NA	TGTGCCAGCAGCTTCAGGTTCTCTGAAGCTTTCTTT	CASSFRFSEAFF
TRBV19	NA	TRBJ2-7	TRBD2	TGTGCCAGTAGTAAAACTAGCGGTTCACACTCCGAGCAGTACTTC	CASSKTSGSHSEQYF